The 18 T cell receptor beta chains in this list originate from one sample, sequenced in a study of T cell changes during pregnancy in multiple sclerosis. Here immunoSEQ multiplex PCR was the method, and the copy in TCRdb shows in-frame clones only, minus some. Of under 55,000 clones detected, around 90% appear once; the ten largest clones hold about 0.6%. The source was CD4+ T cells from peripheral blood mononuclear cells, collected after pregnancy. The origin of the receptors is a female donor in good health, enrolled as a control in a pregnancy study.

The chain recombines TRBV18 with TRBJ1-1; 7 bases align to TRBD1. Germline values: CDR1 KGHSH, CDR2 LQKENI. Trimming took 6 bases from V and 3 from J; bases not matched to a gene: 7. The CDR3 runs to 14 residues. This CDR3 reads CASSTGAGHTEAFF. CDR3 in DNA: TGTGCCAGCTCCACAGGGGCCGGGCACACTGAAGCTTTCTTT.

The chain is built from TRBV23-1 and TRBJ1-1; 7 bases map to TRBD1. Being an ORF, TRBV23-1 has a function that is uncertain. The ends lost 6 bases at V and 1 base at J; junction bases unmatched: 11. The CDR3 contains 16 residues. DNA of the CDR3: TGCGCCAGCAGATTAAACATGACAGGGCCGAACACTGAAGCTTTCTTT. Amino acids: CASRLNMTGPNTEAFF.

The chain links TRBV19 to TRBJ1-1; 9 bases agree with TRBD1. J was trimmed by 5 bases and V by 2 bases; bases with no gene match: 12. This CDR3 comprises 17 residues. The germline gives CDR1 LNHDA, CDR2 SQIVND (reference sequence). CDR3 DNA: TGTGCCAGTAGTATAAGGAGGTTGCGCGACAGGGGGACTGAAGCTTTCTTT. Translated, it gives CASSIRRLRDRGTEAFF.

The V gene is TRBV9, the J gene TRBJ1-2; TRBD1 is a possible D gene (5 bases). Germline CDR1 and CDR2: SGDLS and YYNGEE. Trimming cost V 3 bases and J 7 bases, with 19 bases left between them. This CDR3 comprises 15 residues. The CDR3: CASSGKAGHGSGYTF. The CDR3 DNA reads as TGTGCCAGCAGCGGGAAAGCTGGACACGGCTCTGGCTACACCTTC.

This rearrangement joins TRBV28 to TRBJ2-2, with D tentatively TRBD2 (5 bases). Germline-derived CDR1 and CDR2 are MDHEN and SYDVKM. This CDR3 has 18 amino acids. V was trimmed by 5 bases and J by 0 bases, leaving 19 bases between them. DNA for the CDR3: TGTGCCAGCAGTCCGGGGTGGTGGCTAGGAACGAACACCGGGGAGCTGTTTTTT. Translation: CASSPGWWLGTNTGELFF. The whole variable domain, remainder taken from reference TRBV28 and TRBJ2-2, is DVKVTQSSRYLVKRTGEKVFLECVQDMDHENMFWYRQDPGLGLRLIYFSYDVKMKEKGDIPEGYSVSREKKERFSLILESASTNQTSMYLCASSPGWWLGTNTGELFFGEGSRLTVL.

The chain joins TRBV6-1 to TRBJ2-5, with a weak D call TRBD1 (6 bases). Trimming left V 8 bases short and J 5 bases short, with 21 bases between. This CDR3 has 15 residues. Germline-derived CDR1 and CDR2 are MNHNS and SASEGT. CDR3: CASLRSSGARETQYF. The CDR3 coding sequence is TGTGCCAGCTTGAGATCATCAGGGGCGCGGGAGACCCAGTACTTC.

The V call is TRBV9, the J call TRBJ2-1; 8 positions agree with TRBD1. From germline, CDR1 is SGDLS and CDR2 YYNGEE. The CDR3 runs 15 residues. The trim removed 0 bases at V and 5 bases at J, leaving 4 bases unmatched. CDR3 nucleotides: TGTGCCAGCAGCGTAGAAGGACAGGGTAACAATGAGCAGTTCTTC. It translates to CASSVEGQGNNEQFF.

The chain combines TRBV4-1 with TRBJ1-4; D is possibly TRBD1 (6 bases). Germline V lookup: CDR1 MGHRA, CDR2 YSYEKL. V was clipped by 4 bases and J by 1 base, with 10 bases between them. CDR3 length equals 15 residues. The CDR3 region is CASSPPTGTNEKLFF. DNA for the CDR3: TGCGCCAGCAGCCCTCCGACAGGAACTAATGAAAAACTGTTTTTT.

This clone appeared once. The rearrangement uses TRBV2 and TRBJ1-1; possible D gene TRBD1, 5 bases. The germline gives CDR1 SNHLY, CDR2 FYNNEI. The V end lost 4 bases, the J end lost 0 bases, and 15 bases lay between the germline ends. This CDR3 region has 16 residues. The CDR3 region has the DNA TGTGCCAGCAGTGTTTTACGACAGAACTTGAACACTGAAGCTTTCTTT. Protein: CASSVLRQNLNTEAFF.

In nucleotides, the CDR3 is TGCGCCAGCAGCTCGGACAGAGGAAACACCATATATTTT. Translated, it gives CASSSDRGNTIYF. This rearrangement joins TRBV5-1 to TRBJ1-3; TRBD1 might be the D (6 bases). Germline lookup yields CDR1 SGHRS and CDR2 YFSETQ. V gave up 3 bases and J gave up 4 bases, with 8 bases separating them. The CDR3 contains 13 residues.

This chain uses TRBV2 with TRBJ2-2; unclear D gene. With 4 bases removed from V and 7 bases from J, the gap between germline ends came to 10 bases. Germline CDR1 is SNHLY and CDR2 is FYNNEI. The CDR3 has 13 amino acids. The CDR3 DNA follows: TGTGCCAGCAGTGTTCGAGGTAACGGGGAGCTGTTTTTT. It is translated as CASSVRGNGELFF.

V is TRBV29-1 and J is TRBJ2-7, with 12 positions matching TRBD2. V was pared by 4 bases and J by 4 bases, with 2 bases of the junction left unmatched. The CDR3 spans 13 residues. Germline loops: CDR1 SQVTM, CDR2 ANQGSEA. CDR3 sequence reads: CSVVGTSGYEQYF. The DNA for the CDR3 is TGCAGCGTTGTAGGGACTAGCGGGTACGAGCAGTACTTC.

The gene calls are TRBV25-1 and TRBJ1-2; maybe TRBD1 (6 bases). Germline V gene sequence: CDR1 MGHDK, CDR2 SYGVNS. The V and J ends lost 5 bases and 2 bases respectively, with 12 bases between them. This CDR3 has 14 residues. CDR3 in amino acids: CASSSLGANYGYTF. In nucleotides, the CDR3 is TGTGCCAGCAGTTCTTTGGGGGCGAACTATGGCTACACCTTC.

V is TRBV7-9 and J is TRBJ2-3, with a tentative D call TRBD1 (5 bases). This CDR3 region has 14 residues. Germline V lookup: CDR1 SEHNR, CDR2 FQNEAQ (reference sequence). The ends were cut back, 4 bases at V and 2 bases at J, with 10 bases in the middle. The CDR3 spells CASSSQGITDTQYF. CDR3 nucleotide sequence: TGTGCCAGCAGCTCGCAGGGAATCACAGATACGCAGTATTTT.

The V and J genes are TRBV9 and TRBJ1-4; a weak D match, TRBD1 (5 bases). With 3 bases removed from V and 8 bases from J, the gap between germline ends came to 11 bases. There are 13 residues in the CDR3. The germline gives CDR1 SGDLS, CDR2 YYNGEE. CDR3 sequence (DNA): TGTGCCAGCAGCGCAAAGTGGGGCGAAAAACTGTTTTTT. Translating it yields CASSAKWGEKLFF.

The sample holds one count of this clone. The chain links TRBV28 to TRBJ1-2; D is perhaps TRBD1 (5 bases). The CDR3 consists of 14 residues. V lost 2 bases and J lost 3, with 10 bases in between. Germline values: CDR1 MDHEN, CDR2 SYDVKM. The CDR3 is CASSLPTEHYGYTF. The DNA for the CDR3 is TGTGCCAGCAGTTTACCGACAGAACACTATGGCTACACCTTC.

The chain employs TRBV7-2 and TRBJ2-6; TRBD1 agrees at 10 bases. The germline V gene has CDR1 SGHTA and CDR2 FQGNSA. The V and J ends lost 5 bases and 0 bases, in that order; junction bases with no gene match: 10. This CDR3 has 19 amino acids. In DNA, the CDR3 is TGTGCCAGCAGCCCTTCTTCCGGGACAGGGGCCTCTGGGGCCAACGTCCTGACTTTC. It yields the protein CASSPSSGTGASGANVLTF.

The chain recombines TRBV7-2 with TRBJ2-7, with D perhaps matching TRBD2 (5 bases). V was pared by 4 bases and J by 4 bases, with 14 bases between. Germline V CDR1 and CDR2: SGHTA, FQGNSA. The CDR3 loop spans 14 amino acids. The CDR3 bases are TGTGCCAGCAGCTCATTCAGGACTTCTTACGAGCAGTACTTC. Translated, it gives CASSSFRTSYEQYF. Full variable domain (remainder filled in from reference TRBV7-2 and TRBJ2-7): GAGVSQSPSNKVTEKGKDVELRCDPISGHTALYWYRQSLGQGLEFLIYFQGNSAPDKSGLPSDRFSAERTGGSVSTLTIQRTQQEDSAVYLCASSSFRTSYEQYFGPGTRLTVT.